The 29 T cell receptor beta chains presented below share a single source sample, sequenced in a study of blood T cells in healthy people across ages. Next came a second PCR, run for roughly 6 to 11 cycles, which used a sample-barcoded 5' primer along with a J-beta primer mix. TCRdb passed the 5' RACE reads through MiXCR, listing each CDR3 protein once. The table includes roughly 900,000 distinct CDR3 sequences, 45% to 50% detected once. Sequenced: blood. Source of these receptors: a man aged 25 to 40 in good health.

The V gene is TRBV3-1, the J gene TRBJ1-2; D call uncertain. Germline CDR1 is LGHDT and CDR2 is YNNKEL (reference sequence). Trimming removed 4 bases at V and 4 bases at J, with 13 bases between. The CDR3 totals 14 residues. The CDR3: CASSPRAVFYGYTF. The DNA for the CDR3 is TGTGCCAGCAGCCCTCGGGCGGTATTCTATGGCTACACCTTC.

This clonotype turned up a few times. The rearrangement joins TRBV7-8 to TRBJ2-5, with a tentative D call TRBD2 (5 bases). The CDR3 length is 14 residues. V gave up 6 bases and J gave up 1 base, with 12 bases separating them. Germline loops: CDR1 SGHVS, CDR2 FQNEAQ. The CDR3 region has the DNA TGTGCCAGCAGATTTAGAGGGAGCCAAGAGACCCAGTACTTC. Its translation: CASRFRGSQETQYF.

This clonotype was observed many times. Just one base apart from a much larger clone, this may be a read error. V is TRBV4-2 and J is TRBJ2-5, with 9 nucleotides matching TRBD2. After removal of 1 base from V and 11 bases from J, the junction contained 11 bases not matched to a gene. Germline CDR1 and CDR2: LGHNA and YNFKEQ. The CDR3 extends over 15 amino acids. The CDR3 here is CASSQAGGGGDEQYF. CDR3 DNA sequence: TGTGCCAGCAGCCAAGCGGGCGGGGGGGGCGATGAGCAGTACTTC.

The rearrangement joins TRBV7-9 to TRBJ2-6; D possibly corresponds to TRBD2 (5 bases). The CDR3 is 17 amino acids. V was pared by 2 bases and J by 4 bases, with 15 bases between. Germline CDR1 SEHNR, CDR2 FQNEAQ (reference sequence). The CDR3 nucleotides are TGTGCCAGCAGCTTATCACCTATCGGGGTAGGGGCCAACGTCCTGACTTTC. Translating it yields CASSLSPIGVGANVLTF.

The CDR3 DNA reads as TGTGCCAGCAGTTACTCCTGCACAGGCCCCTACGAGCAGTACTTC. Protein product: CASSYSCTGPYEQYF. The chain carries TRBV6-5 and TRBJ2-7; D might be TRBD1 (5 bases). CDR1 is MNHEY and CDR2 is SVGAGI in the germline V gene. V was clipped by 0 bases and J by 2 bases, with 11 bases between them. The CDR3 extends over 15 amino acids.

This clonotype came up once. This chain connects TRBV19 to TRBJ2-5; TRBD1 agrees at 9 bases. With the DNA end fitting TRBJ2-7 better, the J assignment may be wrong. Germline-derived CDR1 and CDR2 are LNHDA and SQIVND (reference sequence). The CDR3 extends over 16 amino acids. CDR3 nucleotides: TGTGCCAGTAGTCTCCTACCCGGGACAGGGCCCTACGAGCAGTACTTC. This gives the protein CASSLLPGTGPYEQYF.

This clonotype was detected a few times. An end of the junction differs from the germline gene, which may be a read error. V usage is TRBV7-7 and J usage is TRBJ2-5; D call uncertain. Germline lookup yields CDR1 SSHAT and CDR2 FNYEAQ (reference sequence). The CDR3 sequence is 14 residues long. CDR3 in DNA: TGTGCTAGCAGCTTAGAACTGCTCCAAGAGACCCAGTACTTC. It translates to CASSLELLQETQYF. Looking up the rest from reference TRBV7-7 and TRBJ2-5 gives the full variable domain: GAGVSQSPRYKVTKRGQDVTLRCDPISSHATLYWYQQALGQGPEFLTYFNYEAQPDKSGLPSDRFSAERPEGSISTLTIQRTEQRDSAMYRCASSLELLQETQYFGPGTRLLVL.

The chain has TRBV7-2 and TRBJ1-1; 7 bases are shared with TRBD1. The CDR3 has 13 residues. Germline V gene sequence: CDR1 SGHTA, CDR2 FQGNSA. V dropped 7 bases and J dropped 3; count of bases not matched to a gene: 5. This CDR3 is CASTADRDTEAFF. DNA of the CDR3: TGTGCCAGCACCGCCGACAGGGACACTGAAGCTTTCTTT.

The chain uses TRBV20-1 and TRBJ1-5; unclear D gene. There are 14 residues in the CDR3. V lost 0 bases, J lost 6 bases, and 12 bases lay in between. Germline assignment: CDR1 DFQATT and CDR2 SNEGSKA (reference sequence). Here the CDR3 reads CSARDRRSGQPQHF. The CDR3 nucleotides read TGCAGTGCTAGAGATCGACGTTCAGGTCAGCCCCAGCATTTT.

V and J are TRBV12-3 or TRBV12-4 and TRBJ1-2; the D is unclear. This CDR3 comprises 15 residues. Trimming cost V 0 bases and J 8 bases, with 16 bases left between them. CDR3 region: CASSLALRAAEGYTF. The CDR3 bases are TGTGCCAGCAGTTTAGCGCTAAGGGCAGCAGAAGGCTACACCTTC.

The CDR3 region is CASSQDTLGYQRYF. CDR3 nucleotides: TGTGCCAGCAGCCAAGATACGCTCGGATACCAGCGGTACTTC. The J gene is TRBJ2-4, the V gene TRBV3-1; D remains ambiguous. Deletions cut 0 bases from V and 15 bases from J, with 18 bases between. Germline V gives CDR1 LGHDT, CDR2 YNNKEL (reference sequence). This CDR3 has 14 amino acids.

The chain recombines TRBV29-1 with TRBJ2-7; TRBD2 matches at 7 bases. Trimming cost V 5 bases and J 0 bases; bases outside gene matches: 10. This CDR3 is built from 15 residues. Germline assignment: CDR1 SQVTM and CDR2 ANQGSEA. The CDR3 loop is CSVTGGGEHSYEQYF. CDR3 coding DNA: TGCAGCGTTACTGGGGGGGGGGAACACTCCTACGAGCAGTACTTC.

This clonotype was counted between two and nine times. The J gene is TRBJ1-1, the V gene TRBV5-1; the D is unclear. This CDR3 has 14 amino acids. Trimming shortened V by 3 bases and J by 2 bases, and 11 bases separated the two germline ends. Looked up from germline, CDR1 is SGHRS and CDR2 is YFSETQ. CDR3 DNA: TGCGCCAGCAGCTCCTTGCAAGGAAACACTGAAGCTTTCTTT. It is translated as CASSSLQGNTEAFF.

The chain uses TRBV6-1 and TRBJ2-7; D possibly corresponds to TRBD2 (6 bases). Looked up from germline, CDR1 is MNHNS and CDR2 is SASEGT. V was cut by 5 bases and J by 5 bases, with 13 bases left in between. The CDR3 runs 13 residues. CDR3 loop: CASSRDFFDEQYF. The CDR3 DNA follows: TGTGCCAGCAGTAGGGACTTTTTCGACGAGCAGTACTTC.

This clonotype was counted once. V is TRBV28 and J is TRBJ2-6; a weak D match, TRBD2 (6 bases). CDR1 and CDR2 from the germline V gene are MDHEN and SYDVKM. The CDR3 consists of 15 residues. Trimming removed 11 bases at V and 2 bases at J, with 16 bases between. This chain's CDR3 is CAATGGTAGANVLTF. CDR3 bases: TGTGCCGCAACTGGAGGGACGGCTGGGGCCAACGTCCTGACTTTC.

This chain uses TRBV6-5 with TRBJ1-1, with 8 bases lining up with TRBD1. Germline V gene lookup returns CDR1 MNHEY and CDR2 SVGAGI. V was clipped by 0 bases and J by 4 bases; unmatched bases: 16. The length of the CDR3 is 19 residues. The CDR3 DNA follows: TGTGCCAGCAGTTACTCGAGTCGGGGCAGGGGGCTTTTCCGCACTGAAGCTTTCTTT. It yields the protein CASSYSSRGRGLFRTEAFF.

The V call is TRBV4-3, the J call TRBJ1-2; D uncertain. In germline, CDR1 is LGHNA, CDR2 YSLEER. V dropped 1 base and J dropped 6 bases, with 18 bases sitting between them. CDR3 length: 16 residues. The CDR3 reads CASSQGRFWVGDGYTF. CDR3 sequence (DNA): TGCGCCAGCAGCCAAGGACGATTTTGGGTTGGGGATGGCTACACCTTC.

The chain uses TRBV12-3 or TRBV12-4 and TRBJ2-7, with a tentative D call TRBD2 (5 bases). The CDR3 length is 14 residues. Trimming left V 6 bases short and J 7 bases short, with 19 bases between. This CDR3 reads CASSVSARGGEQYF. DNA of the CDR3: TGTGCCAGCAGCGTCTCGGCGCGCGGCGGGGAGCAGTACTTC.

This chain connects TRBV2 to TRBJ2-7, with D possibly being TRBD1 (5 bases). The CDR3 has 13 amino acids. The germline gives CDR1 SNHLY, CDR2 FYNNEI. V dropped 3 bases and J dropped 2 bases, with 8 bases sitting between them. The DNA of the CDR3 is TGTGCCAGCAGTGATTCCAGGGCCTACGAGCAGTACTTC. This gives the protein CASSDSRAYEQYF.

Only a few counts were recorded for this clonotype. The CDR3 DNA reads TGTGCCAGCAGTCTCACCTGGACGGGCGAAGCTTTCTTT. Protein: CASSLTWTGEAFF. The chain links TRBV27 to TRBJ1-1; D gene ambiguous. The CDR3 is made up of 13 amino acids. Germline V CDR1 and CDR2: MNHEY, SMNVEV (reference sequence). Trimming shortened V by 5 bases and J by 8 bases, and 15 bases separated the two germline ends.

The chain joins TRBV3-1 to TRBJ2-5; no clear D gene. The CDR3 totals 16 residues. V was cut by 3 bases and J by 1 base, with 15 bases left in between. The germline gives CDR1 LGHDT, CDR2 YNNKEL (reference sequence). The CDR3 sequence is CASSHRGTVIQETQYF. The CDR3 DNA sequence: TGTGCCAGCAGCCACCGTGGCACCGTAATCCAAGAGACCCAGTACTTC.

CDR3 region: CASAGHGASRSPGYTF. The CDR3 DNA reads TGTGCCAGCGCCGGGCACGGAGCTTCGCGTTCCCCCGGCTACACCTTC. The gene calls are TRBV21-1 and TRBJ1-2; the D call TRBD1 from the table was never checked on the DNA. TRBV21-1 is a pseudogene locus. This CDR3 has 16 amino acids.

The chain's CDR3 is CASRGPPNSPLHF. DNA of the CDR3: TGTGCCAGCAGGGGACCGCCTAATTCACCCCTCCACTTT. This chain joins TRBV5-6 and TRBJ1-6; a weak D match, TRBD1 (5 bases). This CDR3 comprises 13 residues. V was pared by 5 bases and J by 6 bases, with 9 bases between. Germline values: CDR1 SGHDT, CDR2 YYEEEE.

The chain couples TRBV4-2 to TRBJ2-5; D is undetermined. The CDR3 contains 16 residues. V was trimmed by 1 base and J by 4 bases, leaving 16 bases between them. The germline V gene encodes CDR1 LGHNA and CDR2 YNFKEQ. CDR3 protein: CASSQVSGYTGETQYF. The DNA for the CDR3 is TGTGCCAGCAGCCAAGTCTCCGGGTACACGGGAGAGACCCAGTACTTC.

On this clonotype: This may be a read error: a much more frequent sequence differs by one nucleotide. The genes are TRBV29-1 and TRBJ2-1; unclear D gene. Germline V lookup: CDR1 SQVTM, CDR2 ANQGSEA. The CDR3 has 13 residues. Trimming cost V 4 bases and J 0 bases, with 7 bases left between them. CDR3 amino acids: CSVVWSSYNEQFF. CDR3 sequence (DNA): TGCAGCGTTGTGTGGAGCTCCTACAATGAGCAGTTCTTC.

The chain links TRBV3-1 to TRBJ1-1; no clear D gene. The CDR3 consists of 11 residues. Trimming cost V 8 bases and J 0 bases, with 4 bases left between them. CDR1 LGHDT and CDR2 YNNKEL come from the germline V gene (reference sequence). Written as DNA, the CDR3 is TGTGCCAGCCCCCTGAACACTGAAGCTTTCTTT. Its protein product is CASPLNTEAFF.

This clonotype was counted between two and nine times. CDR3 loop: CASSPPHRGAGGYTF. In nucleotides, the CDR3 is TGTGCCAGCAGTCCTCCACACCGGGGGGCAGGCGGCTACACCTTC. The chain has TRBV28 and TRBJ1-2; tentative D call: TRBD1 (6 bases). V shed 5 bases and J shed 8 bases, with 21 bases lying between them. The CDR3 has 15 amino acids. Germline CDR1 and CDR2: MDHEN and SYDVKM.

J is TRBJ2-1 and V is TRBV7-2; TRBD2 aligns across 8 bases. The CDR3 has 15 residues. The J segment lost 7 bases and the V segment lost 5 bases, leaving 10 bases of the junction unmatched. CDR1 and CDR2 (germline): SGHTA, FQGNSA. CDR3 DNA: TGTGCCAGCAGCACCAATGGCGGGGGGTTTAATGAGCAGTTCTTC. It is translated as CASSTNGGGFNEQFF. The full variable domain, its missing parts supplied by reference TRBV7-2 and TRBJ2-1, is GAGVSQSPSNKVTEKGKDVELRCDPISGHTALYWYRQSLGQGLEFLIYFQGNSAPDKSGLPSDRFSAERTGGSVSTLTIQRTQQEDSAVYLCASSTNGGGFNEQFFGPGTRLTVL.

The rearrangement uses TRBV27 and TRBJ1-6; weak D call: TRBD1 (6 bases). The V and J ends lost 8 bases and 10 bases respectively, with 18 bases between them. From germline, CDR1 is MNHEY and CDR2 SMNVEV (reference sequence). CDR3 length: 14 residues. CDR3: CASGPRQENSPLHF. For the CDR3, the DNA is TGTGCCAGCGGCCCGAGACAGGAAAACTCACCCCTCCACTTT.